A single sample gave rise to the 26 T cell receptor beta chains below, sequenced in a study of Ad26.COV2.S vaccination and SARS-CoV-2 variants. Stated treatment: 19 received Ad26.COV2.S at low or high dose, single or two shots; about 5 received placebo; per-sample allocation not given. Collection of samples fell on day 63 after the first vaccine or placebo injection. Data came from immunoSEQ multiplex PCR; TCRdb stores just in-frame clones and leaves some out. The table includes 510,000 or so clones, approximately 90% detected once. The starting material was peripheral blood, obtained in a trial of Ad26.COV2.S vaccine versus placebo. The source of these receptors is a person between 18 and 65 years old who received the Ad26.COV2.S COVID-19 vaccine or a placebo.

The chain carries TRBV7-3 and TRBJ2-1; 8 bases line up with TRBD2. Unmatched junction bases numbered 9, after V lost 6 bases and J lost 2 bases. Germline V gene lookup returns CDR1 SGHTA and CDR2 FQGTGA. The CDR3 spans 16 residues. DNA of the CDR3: TGTGCCAGCAGTCTCCTCAGCGGGAGCCCCTACAATGAGCAGTTCTTC. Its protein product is CASSLLSGSPYNEQFF.

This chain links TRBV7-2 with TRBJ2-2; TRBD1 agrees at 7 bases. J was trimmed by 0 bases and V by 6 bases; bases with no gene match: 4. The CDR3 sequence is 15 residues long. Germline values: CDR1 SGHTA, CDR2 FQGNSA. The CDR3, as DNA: TGTGCCAGCAGAAAGACAGGGCCGAACACCGGGGAGCTGTTTTTT. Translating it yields CASRKTGPNTGELFF.

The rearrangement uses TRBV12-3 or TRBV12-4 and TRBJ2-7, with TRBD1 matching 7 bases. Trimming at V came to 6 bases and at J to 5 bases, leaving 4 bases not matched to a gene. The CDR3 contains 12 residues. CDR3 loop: CASSLTGNEQYF. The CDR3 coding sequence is TGTGCCAGCAGCCTGACAGGGAACGAGCAGTACTTC.

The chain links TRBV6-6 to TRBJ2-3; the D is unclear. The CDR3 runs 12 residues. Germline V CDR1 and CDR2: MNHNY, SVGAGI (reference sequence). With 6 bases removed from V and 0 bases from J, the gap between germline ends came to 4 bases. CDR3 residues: CASRDSTDTQYF. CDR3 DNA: TGTGCCAGCAGGGATAGCACAGATACGCAGTATTTT.

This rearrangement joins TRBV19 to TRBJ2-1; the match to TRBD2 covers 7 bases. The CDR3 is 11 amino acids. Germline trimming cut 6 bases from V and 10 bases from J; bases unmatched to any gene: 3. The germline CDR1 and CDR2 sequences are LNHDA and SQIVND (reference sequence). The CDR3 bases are TGTGCCAGTAGCAAACTAGCGGAGCAGTTCTTC. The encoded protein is CASSKLAEQFF.

The chain's CDR3 is CASSLGRNNSPLHF. For the CDR3, the DNA is TGCGCCAGCAGCTTGGGACGTAATAATTCACCCCTCCACTTT. The chain joins TRBV5-1 to TRBJ1-6; no definite D call. The germline gives CDR1 SGHRS, CDR2 YFSETQ. V was trimmed by 0 bases and J by 5 bases, leaving 6 bases between them. CDR3 size: 14 residues. The whole variable domain, remainder taken from reference TRBV5-1 and TRBJ1-6, is KAGVTQTPRYLIKTRGQQVTLSCSPISGHRSVSWYQQTPGQGLQFLFEYFSETQRNKGNFPGRFSGRQFSNSRSEMNVSTLELGDSALYLCASSLGRNNSPLHFGNGTRLTVT.

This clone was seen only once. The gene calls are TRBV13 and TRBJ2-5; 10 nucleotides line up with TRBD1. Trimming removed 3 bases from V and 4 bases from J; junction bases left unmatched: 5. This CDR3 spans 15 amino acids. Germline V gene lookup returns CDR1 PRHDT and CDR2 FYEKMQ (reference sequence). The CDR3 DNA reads TGTGCCAGCAGCTTCGGACAGGGGGGTTTAGAGACCCAGTACTTC. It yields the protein CASSFGQGGLETQYF.

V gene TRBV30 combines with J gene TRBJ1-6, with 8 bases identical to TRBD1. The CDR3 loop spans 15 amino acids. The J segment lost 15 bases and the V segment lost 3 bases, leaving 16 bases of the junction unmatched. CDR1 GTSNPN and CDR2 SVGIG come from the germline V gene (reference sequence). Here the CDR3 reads CAWRETNRGAELLHF. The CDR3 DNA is TGTGCCTGGAGAGAAACCAACAGGGGGGCTGAACTCCTCCACTTT.

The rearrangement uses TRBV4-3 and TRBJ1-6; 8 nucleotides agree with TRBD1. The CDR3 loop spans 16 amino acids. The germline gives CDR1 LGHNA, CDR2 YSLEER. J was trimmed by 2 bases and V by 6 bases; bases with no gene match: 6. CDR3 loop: CASRVQGAAYNSPLHF. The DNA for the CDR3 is TGCGCCAGCAGGGTCCAGGGGGCGGCCTATAATTCACCCCTCCACTTT.

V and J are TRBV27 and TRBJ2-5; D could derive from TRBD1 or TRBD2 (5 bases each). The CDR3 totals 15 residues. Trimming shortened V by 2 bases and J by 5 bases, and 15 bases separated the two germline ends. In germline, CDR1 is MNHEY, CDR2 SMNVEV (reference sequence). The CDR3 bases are TGTGCCAGCAGTTTAGGCTCGCCTTGGGGGGAGACCCAGTACTTC. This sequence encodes CASSLGSPWGETQYF.

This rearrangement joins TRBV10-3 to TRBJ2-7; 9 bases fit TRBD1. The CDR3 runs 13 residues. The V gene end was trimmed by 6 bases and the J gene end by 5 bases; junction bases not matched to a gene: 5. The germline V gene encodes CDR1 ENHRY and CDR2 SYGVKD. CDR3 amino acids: CAISGQGLNEQYF. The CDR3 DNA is TGTGCCATCAGCGGACAGGGGCTCAACGAGCAGTACTTC.

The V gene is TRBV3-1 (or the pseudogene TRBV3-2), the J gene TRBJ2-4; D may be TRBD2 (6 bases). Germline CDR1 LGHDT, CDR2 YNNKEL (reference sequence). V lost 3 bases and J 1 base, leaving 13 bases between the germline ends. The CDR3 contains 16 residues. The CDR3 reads CASSQTPGGAKNIQYF. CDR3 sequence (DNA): TGTGCCAGCAGCCAGACTCCCGGAGGGGCCAAAAACATTCAGTACTTC.

The CDR3 nucleotides read TGTGCCAGCAGCTTTAGGACTAGCGGTTACCAAGAGACCCAGTACTTC. Protein product: CASSFRTSGYQETQYF. The V and J genes are TRBV3-1 (or the pseudogene TRBV3-2) and TRBJ2-5; 10 bases align to TRBD2. This CDR3 contains 16 residues. Losses at the gene ends were 5 bases for V and 0 bases for J; bases not matched to a gene: 6. Germline lookup yields CDR1 LGHDT and CDR2 YNNKEL (reference sequence).

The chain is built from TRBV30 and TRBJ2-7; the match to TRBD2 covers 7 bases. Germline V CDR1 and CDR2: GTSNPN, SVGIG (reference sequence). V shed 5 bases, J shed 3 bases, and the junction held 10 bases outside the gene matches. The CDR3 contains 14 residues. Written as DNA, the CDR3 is TGTGCCTGGCGGGTTGCGGGAGCCGACTACGAGCAGTACTTC. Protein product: CAWRVAGADYEQYF.

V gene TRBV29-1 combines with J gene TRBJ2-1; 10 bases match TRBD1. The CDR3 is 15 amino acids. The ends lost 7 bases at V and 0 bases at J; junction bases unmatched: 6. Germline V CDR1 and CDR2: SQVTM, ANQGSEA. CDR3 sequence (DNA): TGCAGCGGCAGGACAGGGGGGAGCTCCTACAATGAGCAGTTCTTC. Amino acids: CSGRTGGSSYNEQFF.

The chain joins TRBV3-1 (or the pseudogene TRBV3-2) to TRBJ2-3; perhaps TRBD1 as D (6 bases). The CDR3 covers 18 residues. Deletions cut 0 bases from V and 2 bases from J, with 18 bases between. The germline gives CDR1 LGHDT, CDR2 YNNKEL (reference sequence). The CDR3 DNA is TGTGCCAGCAGCCAAGATTCGAGATTGGGACAACTCACAGATACGCAGTATTTT. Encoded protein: CASSQDSRLGQLTDTQYF.

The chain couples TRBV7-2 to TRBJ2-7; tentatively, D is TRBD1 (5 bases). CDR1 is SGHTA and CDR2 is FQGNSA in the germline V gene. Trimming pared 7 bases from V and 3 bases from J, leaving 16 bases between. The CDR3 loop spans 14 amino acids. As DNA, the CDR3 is TGTGCCAGCAACCCCGACAGCACACTCTACGAGCAGTACTTC. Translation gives CASNPDSTLYEQYF. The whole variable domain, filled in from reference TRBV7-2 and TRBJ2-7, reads GAGVSQSPSNKVTEKGKDVELRCDPISGHTALYWYRQSLGQGLEFLIYFQGNSAPDKSGLPSDRFSAERTGGSVSTLTIQRTQQEDSAVYLCASNPDSTLYEQYFGPGTRLTVT.

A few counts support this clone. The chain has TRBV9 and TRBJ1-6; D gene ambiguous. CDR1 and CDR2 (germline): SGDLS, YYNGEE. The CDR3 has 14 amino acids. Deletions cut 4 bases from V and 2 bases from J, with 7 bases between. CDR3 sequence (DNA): TGTGCCAGCAGCCCAATCCCCTATAATTCACCCCTCCACTTT. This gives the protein CASSPIPYNSPLHF.

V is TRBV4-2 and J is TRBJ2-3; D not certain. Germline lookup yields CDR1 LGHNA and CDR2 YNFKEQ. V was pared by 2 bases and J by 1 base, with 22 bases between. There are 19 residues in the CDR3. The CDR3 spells CASSQRPPPSNLGTDTQYF. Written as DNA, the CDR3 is TGTGCCAGCAGCCAAAGGCCCCCCCCCAGCAACCTGGGCACAGATACGCAGTATTTT.

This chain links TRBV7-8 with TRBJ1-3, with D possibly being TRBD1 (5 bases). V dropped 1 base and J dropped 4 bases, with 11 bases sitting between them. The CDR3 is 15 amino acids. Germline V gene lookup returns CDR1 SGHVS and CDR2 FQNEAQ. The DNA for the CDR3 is TGTGCCAGCAGCTTAGACGGGGACCGAGGAAACACCATATATTTT. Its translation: CASSLDGDRGNTIYF.

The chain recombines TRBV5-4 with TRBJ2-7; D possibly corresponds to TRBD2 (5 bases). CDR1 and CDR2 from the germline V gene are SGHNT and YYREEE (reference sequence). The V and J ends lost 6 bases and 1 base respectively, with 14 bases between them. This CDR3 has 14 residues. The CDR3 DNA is TGTGCCAGCACCCCGCTGGGAGAATCCTACGAGCAGTACTTC. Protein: CASTPLGESYEQYF.

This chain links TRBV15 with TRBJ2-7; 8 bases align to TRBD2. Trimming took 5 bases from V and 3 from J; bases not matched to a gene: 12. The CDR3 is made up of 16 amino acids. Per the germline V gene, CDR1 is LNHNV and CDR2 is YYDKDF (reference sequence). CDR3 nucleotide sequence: TGTGCCACCAGCGGCCAGGGAGCGGGAGCCAACTACGAGCAGTACTTC. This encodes CATSGQGAGANYEQYF. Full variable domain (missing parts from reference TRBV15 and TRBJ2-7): DAMVIQNPRYQVTQFGKPVTLSCSQTLNHNVMYWYQQKSSQAPKLLFHYYDKDFNNEADTPDNFQSRRPNTSFCFLDIRSPGLGDTAMYLCATSGQGAGANYEQYFGPGTRLTVT.

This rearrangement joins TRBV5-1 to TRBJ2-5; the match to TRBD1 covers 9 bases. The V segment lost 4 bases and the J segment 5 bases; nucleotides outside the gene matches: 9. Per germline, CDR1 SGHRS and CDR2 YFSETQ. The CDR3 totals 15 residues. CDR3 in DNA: TGCGCCAGCAGCGCGGGGACAGGGTTCGGGGAGACCCAGTACTTC. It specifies CASSAGTGFGETQYF.

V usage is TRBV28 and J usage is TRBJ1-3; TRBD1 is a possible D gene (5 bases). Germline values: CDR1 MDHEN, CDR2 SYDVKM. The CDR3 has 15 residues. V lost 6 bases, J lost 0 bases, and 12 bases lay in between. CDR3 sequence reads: CASSLGPGSGNTIYF. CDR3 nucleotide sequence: TGTGCCAGCAGCTTGGGACCGGGCTCTGGAAACACCATATATTTT.

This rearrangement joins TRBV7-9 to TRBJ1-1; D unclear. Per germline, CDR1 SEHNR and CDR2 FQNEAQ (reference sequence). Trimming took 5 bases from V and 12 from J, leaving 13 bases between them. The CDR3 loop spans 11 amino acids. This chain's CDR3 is CASSLASKPFF. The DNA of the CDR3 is TGTGCCAGCAGCCTCGCATCAAAGCCTTTCTTT.

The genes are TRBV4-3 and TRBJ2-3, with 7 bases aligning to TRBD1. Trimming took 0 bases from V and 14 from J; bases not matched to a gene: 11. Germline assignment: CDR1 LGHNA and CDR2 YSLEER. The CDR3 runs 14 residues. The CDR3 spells CASSQDLRGRLVYF. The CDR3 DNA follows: TGCGCCAGCAGCCAAGATCTGAGGGGGCGTTTAGTGTATTTT.